This is a list of T cell receptor beta chains from one sample in a study of PD-L1 blockade in urothelial cancer. TCRdb's copy holds only in-frame clones and misses some; the assay was immunoSEQ multiplex PCR. The data contain about 52,000 clones, 60% to 85% of them singletons. Specimen: PBMCs, collected around atezolizumab (anti-PD-L1) treatment. Receptors originate from a man between 65 and 80 years old with urothelial cancer. The CDR3 runs from the conserved cysteine through the conserved F or W. D genes are given only for firm matches. The size entry is marked missing in some rows and otherwise reads once, few, many or a size class.

D	size	V	J	DNA	CDR3
.	.	TRBV2	TRBJ2-2	TGTGCCAGCAGTAGGCAGGCCACCGGGGAGCTGTTTTTT	CASSRQATGELFF
TRBD2	.	TRBV19	TRBJ2-3	TGTGCCAGTAGTATCGGGGGGGGAGATACGCAGTATTTT	CASSIGGGDTQYF
TRBD2	.	TRBV5-1	TRBJ2-5	TGCGCCAGCAGCTTGGGAAGGACTAGCGGGAGGACCCAAGAGACCCAGTACTTC	CASSLGRTSGRTQETQYF
.	.	TRBV2	TRBJ2-7	TGTGCCAGCAGTGAAGCGCTGAGGCAGACCTACGAGCAGTACTTC	CASSEALRQTYEQYF
.	once	TRBV5-1	TRBJ2-7	TGCGCCAGCAGCTTGAACTGGAGGGAAGAGCAGTACTTC	CASSLNWREEQYF
TRBD1	.	TRBV9	TRBJ1-1	TGTGCCAGCAGCGCCGGACAGGGGTTTGAAGCTTTCTTT	CASSAGQGFEAFF
.	.	TRBV10-2	TRBJ1-6	TGCGCCAGCAAAATTCGGCAGGGTGGGTCACCCCTCCACTTT	CASKIRQGGSPLHF
TRBD1	.	TRBV27	TRBJ2-7	TGTGCCAGCAGCCGACAGGGCACGAGAGAGCAGTACTTC	CASSRQGTREQYF
.	.	TRBV7-2	TRBJ2-5	TGTGCCAGCAGCTTACCCCCTCGGGGGGCCTCTGGGACCCAGTACTTC	CASSLPPRGASGTQYF
TRBD2	.	TRBV5-1	TRBJ2-1	TGCGCCAGCAGCTTGGGCAGGACTAGCGGGAGGGCCGTTAATGAGCAGTTCTTC	CASSLGRTSGRAVNEQFF
.	.	TRBV28	TRBJ2-5	TGTGCCAGCACCTGGGGGGGCTGGGAGACCCAGTACTTC	CASTWGGWETQYF
TRBD2	.	TRBV5-1	TRBJ2-3	TGCGCCAGCAGCTTGGCCGGTCGGCGGGGGGGCGTATCAGATACGCAGTATTTT	CASSLAGRRGGVSDTQYF